These 21 T cell receptor beta chains were all obtained from the same sample, sequenced in a study of blood T cell repertoires in COVID-19. Sequencing was performed with immunoSEQ multiplex PCR; in TCRdb, only in-frame clones are kept and a portion is missing. Of hundreds of thousands of clones in the sample, approximately 85% were seen once. Source material: PBMCs or T cells enriched from blood (not recorded which). These receptors all stem from a woman aged 50 to 60 who had recovered from COVID-19.

The chain uses TRBV18 and TRBJ2-7, with D perhaps TRBD1 (6 bases). Germline values: CDR1 KGHSH, CDR2 LQKENI. Trimming stripped 3 bases from V and 1 base from J, with 16 bases between. The CDR3 length is 16 residues. Here the CDR3 reads CASSPFTGSWSYEQYF. In DNA, the CDR3 is TGTGCCAGCTCACCGTTTACAGGGTCCTGGTCCTACGAGCAGTACTTC.

This clone was seen a handful of times. The chain is built from TRBV29-1 and TRBJ2-7; possible D gene TRBD2, 5 bases. The germline V gene has CDR1 SQVTM and CDR2 ANQGSEA. V was clipped by 5 bases and J by 5 bases, with 7 bases between them. This CDR3 spans 10 amino acids. CDR3 residues: CSVSGNEQYF. The CDR3 nucleotides read TGCAGCGTTTCGGGGAACGAGCAGTACTTC.

The chain uses TRBV7-9 and TRBJ1-5; D not resolved. V gave up 8 bases and J gave up 3 bases, with 8 bases separating them. Germline loops: CDR1 SEHNR, CDR2 FQNEAQ (reference sequence). The CDR3 consists of 12 residues. The CDR3 DNA sequence: TGTGCCAGCGGGGAGCCCAATCAGCCCCAGCATTTT. Protein sequence: CASGEPNQPQHF. The full variable domain, completed using reference TRBV7-9 and TRBJ1-5, is DTGVSQNPRHKITKRGQNVTFRCDPISEHNRLYWYRQTLGQGPEFLTYFQNEAQLEKSRLLSDRFSAERPKGSFSTLEIQRTEQGDSAMYLCASGEPNQPQHFGDGTRLSIL.

The chain is built from TRBV18 and TRBJ1-2; D is perhaps TRBD1 (6 bases). The CDR3 is made up of 14 amino acids. Trimming stripped 6 bases from V and 5 bases from J, with 16 bases between. CDR1 is KGHSH, CDR2 LQKENI, per germline. This CDR3 is CASSSAGQPYGYTF. The CDR3 DNA is TGTGCCAGCTCCTCCGCAGGACAGCCTTATGGCTACACCTTC.

This chain connects TRBV5-4 to TRBJ1-2; D gene ambiguous. CDR1 is SGHNT, CDR2 YYREEE, per germline (reference sequence). This CDR3 comprises 14 residues. V was clipped by 4 bases and J by 7 bases, with 17 bases between them. CDR3 DNA sequence: TGTGCCAGCAGCACGTTAGGATGGGCCGGTGGCTACACCTTC. It specifies CASSTLGWAGGYTF.

The V and J genes are TRBV19 and TRBJ1-1; maybe TRBD1 (5 bases). The CDR3 extends over 12 amino acids. The germline V gene encodes CDR1 LNHDA and CDR2 SQIVND (reference sequence). Deletions cut 1 base from V and 10 bases from J, with 10 bases between. The CDR3 sequence: CASSIAGLGAFF. DNA of the CDR3: TGTGCCAGTAGTATAGCAGGGCTCGGAGCTTTCTTT.

V gene TRBV21-1 combines with J gene TRBJ1-5; the table's D gene call, TRBD1, was not cross checked with the DNA. TRBV21-1 is assigned pseudogene status. The CDR3 extends over 14 amino acids. CDR3 region: CASNNRDSNQPQHF. Here the CDR3 DNA reads TGTGCCAGCAATAACAGGGATAGCAATCAGCCCCAGCATTTT.

The chain combines TRBV27 with TRBJ1-1, with D perhaps matching TRBD1 (5 bases). Germline V gene lookup returns CDR1 MNHEY and CDR2 SMNVEV (reference sequence). The CDR3 runs to 14 residues. V lost 4 bases to trimming and J lost 0 bases, with 9 bases between them. The CDR3 nucleotides are TGTGCCAGCAGTTCGACAGCTTTGAACACTGAAGCTTTCTTT. As protein: CASSSTALNTEAFF.

The gene calls are TRBV25-1 and TRBJ1-4; a possible D gene is TRBD1 (5 bases). The CDR3 runs to 15 residues. Trimming cost V 8 bases and J 2 bases, with 15 bases left between them. CDR1 and CDR2 (germline): MGHDK, SYGVNS. In DNA, the CDR3 is TGTGCCAGCCCAATCCCCAGGGTGACTAATGAAAAACTGTTTTTT. Its translation is CASPIPRVTNEKLFF.

The chain joins TRBV24-1 to TRBJ2-1; 10 bases line up with TRBD1. This CDR3 spans 15 amino acids. V lost 1 base to trimming and J lost 5 bases; unmatched junction nucleotides: 1. The germline gives CDR1 KGHDR, CDR2 SFDVKD. CDR3 DNA sequence: TGTGCCACCAGTGATTTCGGGACAGGGGACAATGAGCAGTTCTTC. It specifies CATSDFGTGDNEQFF.

V usage is TRBV4-2 and J usage is TRBJ2-1; 12 nucleotides agree with TRBD2. This CDR3 has 17 amino acids. V shed 3 bases, J shed 8 bases, and the junction held 11 bases outside the gene matches. The germline CDR1 and CDR2 sequences are LGHNA and YNFKEQ. The CDR3 DNA is TGTGCCAGCAGCCAGACGACTAGCGGGAGTTTTTCCGATGAGCAGTTCTTC. Encoded protein: CASSQTTSGSFSDEQFF.

The chain carries TRBV28 and TRBJ1-6; D might be TRBD1 (6 bases). Trimming removed 5 bases from V and 10 bases from J, with 18 bases in between. CDR1 and CDR2 (germline): MDHEN, SYDVKM. CDR3 length: 15 residues. This chain's CDR3 is CASSGVGTGKSPLHF. CDR3 DNA: TGTGCCAGCAGTGGGGTCGGAACAGGGAAATCACCCCTCCACTTT.

The gene calls are TRBV7-2 and TRBJ2-5, with 9 bases aligning to TRBD2. The CDR3 is 16 amino acids. Germline loops: CDR1 SGHTA, CDR2 FQGNSA. Trimming cost V 1 base and J 5 bases; bases outside gene matches: 8. The CDR3 spells CASSLERIAGAETQYF. Here the CDR3 DNA reads TGTGCCAGCAGCTTAGAACGAATAGCGGGAGCTGAGACCCAGTACTTC.

The V and J genes are TRBV18 and TRBJ1-2; 7 bases agree with TRBD1. The CDR3 spans 15 residues. After removal of 3 bases from V and 4 bases from J, the junction contained 8 bases not matched to a gene. Germline assignment: CDR1 KGHSH and CDR2 LQKENI. CDR3 nucleotide sequence: TGTGCCAGCTCACCGGGACAGCCCATTACCTATGGCTACACCTTC. Amino acid sequence: CASSPGQPITYGYTF.

The chain uses TRBV7-9 and TRBJ1-1, with D uncertain. The CDR3 totals 14 residues. The germline V gene has CDR1 SEHNR and CDR2 FQNEAQ (reference sequence). V was pared by 2 bases and J by 5 bases, with 12 bases between. CDR3 sequence (DNA): TGTGCCAGCAGCTTAAAACAGTCGGGAACTGAAGCTTTCTTT. Translating gives CASSLKQSGTEAFF.

The chain couples TRBV19 to TRBJ1-2; TRBD1 is a possible D gene (6 bases). Germline values: CDR1 LNHDA, CDR2 SQIVND (reference sequence). The CDR3 runs 16 residues. With 4 bases removed from V and 0 bases from J, the gap between germline ends came to 15 bases. The CDR3 DNA follows: TGTGCCAGTAGTAACCGGGACACCCAAGCTAACTATGGCTACACCTTC. Protein product: CASSNRDTQANYGYTF.

The rearrangement links TRBV10-3 to TRBJ2-7; 13 positions match TRBD2. Germline values: CDR1 ENHRY, CDR2 SYGVKD. The V and J ends lost 7 bases and 6 bases, in that order; junction bases with no gene match: 3. The CDR3 spans 13 residues. CDR3: CAITRLAGGEQYF. The CDR3 DNA follows: TGTGCCATCACAAGACTAGCGGGAGGCGAGCAGTACTTC.

The V and J genes are TRBV27 and TRBJ2-7, with 9 positions matching TRBD1. Germline V gene data show CDR1 as MNHEY and CDR2 as SMNVEV (reference sequence). This CDR3 spans 17 amino acids. Trimming took 5 bases from V and 3 from J; bases not matched to a gene: 14. The chain's CDR3 is CASSPLLTGGTLYEQYF. CDR3 in DNA: TGTGCCAGCAGTCCACTCCTGACAGGGGGAACCCTCTACGAGCAGTACTTC.

The rearrangement uses TRBV18 and TRBJ2-5, with TRBD2 matching over 8 bases. The germline gives CDR1 KGHSH, CDR2 LQKENI. The V gene end was trimmed by 2 bases and the J gene end by 4 bases; junction bases not matched to a gene: 3. The CDR3 runs to 14 residues. The CDR3, as DNA: TGTGCCAGCTCACCAGGGCTAGCGGGAGAGACCCAGTACTTC. This encodes CASSPGLAGETQYF.

The CDR3 nucleotides read TGTGCCAGTAGTATAGATCGGGGGGCGAGGTCCTACAATGAGCAGTTCTTC. Translation: CASSIDRGARSYNEQFF. The gene calls are TRBV19 and TRBJ2-1, with a possible D match to TRBD2 (7 bases). Between the trimmed V and J ends, which lost 0 bases and 1 base, there was a span of 13 bases. The CDR3 covers 17 residues. CDR1 is LNHDA and CDR2 is SQIVND in the germline V gene (reference sequence).

This rearrangement joins TRBV5-1 to TRBJ2-3; TRBD2 matches at 10 bases. V shed 6 bases and J 4 bases; nucleotides not matched to a gene: 5. Looked up from germline, CDR1 is SGHRS and CDR2 is YFSETQ. CDR3 size: 14 residues. The CDR3 sequence is CASNVAGGPDTQYF. The CDR3 DNA reads as TGCGCCAGCAACGTAGCGGGAGGCCCAGATACGCAGTATTTT.